One and the same sample provided the 14 T cell receptor beta chains below, sequenced in a study of T cell responses to AZD1222 COVID-19 vaccine. The table came from immunoSEQ multiplex PCR; TCRdb's copy has only in-frame clones and leaves some out. The data show about 130,000 clones, 88% seen once. The source was peripheral blood, collected on day 0 of AZD1222 vaccination. Every receptor here comes from an adult in good health.

The CDR3 protein is CASSSNPGLTEAFF. Written as DNA, the CDR3 is TGTGCCAGCAGCTCGAATCCAGGGCTGACTGAAGCTTTCTTT. The V gene is TRBV5-4, the J gene TRBJ1-1; a possible D gene is TRBD1 (5 bases). The CDR3 spans 14 residues. CDR1 and CDR2 (germline): SGHNT, YYREEE (reference sequence). V lost 3 bases to trimming and J lost 5 bases, with 14 bases between them.

V and J are TRBV6-6 and TRBJ2-7; D gene unclear. This CDR3 has 13 residues. The ends were cut back, 6 bases at V and 1 base at J, with 10 bases in the middle. Germline V gives CDR1 MNHNY, CDR2 SVGAGI (reference sequence). This chain's CDR3 is CASREQTSYEQYF. CDR3 coding DNA: TGTGCCAGCAGGGAACAGACGTCCTACGAGCAGTACTTC.

V and J are TRBV21-1 and TRBJ1-1; TRBD1 reflects the table's D call only, with no check against the DNA. TRBV21-1 is listed as a pseudogene. This CDR3 comprises 19 residues. Written as DNA, the CDR3 is TGTGCCAGCAGCCCGGTCGGGACAAAAAAAGAAAAAGTACGGACTGAAGCTTTCTTT. Protein product: CASSPVGTKKEKVRTEAFF.

This clone was counted a few times. For the CDR3, the DNA is TGTGCCAGCAGCTCTATGGGGGGCCGGACAGATACGCAGTATTTT. Protein sequence: CASSSMGGRTDTQYF. The V gene is TRBV7-2, the J gene TRBJ2-3; D may correspond to TRBD1 or TRBD2 (6 bases each). V was pared by 4 bases and J by 3 bases, with 14 bases between. This CDR3 comprises 15 residues. Germline values: CDR1 SGHTA, CDR2 FQGNSA. Supplemented by reference TRBV7-2 and TRBJ2-3, the full variable domain reads GAGVSQSPSNKVTEKGKDVELRCDPISGHTALYWYRQSLGQGLEFLIYFQGNSAPDKSGLPSDRFSAERTGGSVSTLTIQRTQQEDSAVYLCASSSMGGRTDTQYFGPGTRLTVL.

This chain connects TRBV3-1 (or the pseudogene TRBV3-2) to TRBJ1-2; D remains ambiguous. The CDR3 is 13 residues long. V was pared by 1 base and J by 7 bases, with 10 bases between. Germline CDR1 is LGHDT and CDR2 is YNNKEL (reference sequence). The CDR3: CASSQGSWGGYTF. CDR3 coding DNA: TGTGCCAGCAGCCAAGGGTCATGGGGTGGCTACACCTTC.

The rearrangement joins TRBV9 to TRBJ2-7, with D hard to call. Germline CDR1 reads SGDLS; CDR2 reads YYNGEE. Trimming cost V 7 bases and J 4 bases, with 9 bases left between them. The CDR3 has 11 amino acids. The CDR3 here is CASRLFYEQYF. The CDR3, as DNA: TGTGCCAGCCGTCTATTTTACGAGCAGTACTTC.

This chain connects TRBV5-1 to TRBJ2-7; TRBD2 matches 8 bases. V shed 0 bases, J shed 6 bases, and the junction held 5 bases outside the gene matches. The CDR3 length is 14 residues. Germline V CDR1 and CDR2: SGHRS, YFSETQ. In nucleotides, the CDR3 is TGCGCCAGCAGCTTGGGAGCGGGAGAGAGCGAGCAGTACTTC. This gives the protein CASSLGAGESEQYF.

The chain has TRBV11-3 and TRBJ2-7; D remains unclear. V was cut by 0 bases and J by 4 bases, with 13 bases left in between. CDR1 is SGHNT and CDR2 is YENEEA in the germline V gene. There are 15 residues in the CDR3. The CDR3 DNA reads TGTGCCAGCAGCTTAGATCCCGGGTTGGGGTACGAGCAGTACTTC. Translating gives CASSLDPGLGYEQYF.

This rearrangement joins TRBV5-6 to TRBJ1-2, with D hard to call. CDR1 and CDR2 (germline): SGHDT, YYEEEE. V was clipped by 0 bases and J by 4 bases, with 13 bases between them. The CDR3 contains 15 residues. CDR3 DNA sequence: TGTGCCAGCAGCTTGGCCATTCCCAGCCGCTATGGCTACACCTTC. It is translated as CASSLAIPSRYGYTF.

The chain carries TRBV24-1 and TRBJ2-2, with a tentative D call TRBD2 (5 bases). V gave up 8 bases and J gave up 3 bases, with 9 bases separating them. Germline V gives CDR1 KGHDR, CDR2 SFDVKD. The CDR3 is 13 amino acids. CDR3 sequence: CATTKGDTGELFF. For the CDR3, the DNA is TGTGCCACCACCAAGGGAGACACCGGGGAGCTGTTTTTT.

The chain carries TRBV6-2 or TRBV6-3 and TRBJ1-5, with D tentatively TRBD1 (6 bases). Deletions cut 2 bases from V and 6 bases from J, with 14 bases between. The CDR3 is made up of 15 amino acids. CDR1 and CDR2 from the germline V gene are MNHEY and SVGEGT. The CDR3 coding sequence is TGTGCCAGCAGTTACACCGGACAGAGTCGTCAGCCCCAGCATTTT. Amino acids: CASSYTGQSRQPQHF.

The rearrangement links TRBV3-1 (or the pseudogene TRBV3-2) to TRBJ2-1; the D is unclear. The CDR3 contains 14 residues. V was clipped by 0 bases and J by 6 bases, with 9 bases between them. The germline CDR1 and CDR2 sequences are LGHDT and YNNKEL (reference sequence). Here the CDR3 DNA reads TGTGCCAGCAGCCAAGATAACTCCGCCAATGAGCAGTTCTTC. Amino acid sequence: CASSQDNSANEQFF.

This chain uses TRBV9 with TRBJ1-1; D remains unclear. Germline CDR1 reads SGDLS; CDR2 reads YYNGEE. The CDR3 totals 13 residues. V lost 3 bases and J lost 1, with 7 bases in between. DNA for the CDR3: TGTGCCAGCAGCGCCACAGAGAACACTGAAGCTTTCTTT. Amino acids: CASSATENTEAFF.

The CDR3 DNA is TGTGCCATCAGTGTCGGACAGGGGGAGTTCTACAATGAGCAGTTCTTC. Amino acids: CAISVGQGEFYNEQFF. The chain carries TRBV10-3 and TRBJ2-1; TRBD1 agrees at 10 bases. Trimming at V came to 4 bases and at J to 3 bases, leaving 6 bases not matched to a gene. The germline V gene has CDR1 ENHRY and CDR2 SYGVKD. The CDR3 contains 16 residues.